Sequencing of this TCR beta chain was carried out in a study of response to subunit inactivated influenza vaccine. Study results and limitations: Every seasonal influenza vaccination brings in few new T cells, the authors suggested.

This clonotype was seen only a few times. Antigen specificity is unknown. TCRdb used MiXCR to reprocess the RT-PCR reads, holding one entry per CDR3 protein. Found here are 550,000 to 650,000 distinct CDR3 sequences, approximately 10% of them singletons; the top ten hold roughly a tenth. The junction had 5 bases not matched to a gene; V was cut back by 6 bases and J by 1 base. There are 15 residues in the CDR3. Germline V gives CDR1 ENHRY, CDR2 SYGVKD. The chain joins TRBV10-3 to TRBJ2-7, with 11 nucleotides matching TRBD2. The receptor comes from a man aged 45-60 years who received an inactivated influenza vaccine. This specimen consisted of PBMCs from blood, obtained on the day of vaccination. CDR3 in DNA: TGTGCCATCAGCCAGACTAGCGGGACTTCCTACGAGCAGTACTTC. Its translation: CAISQTSGTSYEQYF.